These 20 T cell receptor beta chains came from one sample sequenced in a study of cytomegalovirus exposure and HLA in healthy donors (dated by TCRdb to the late 2010s). The library relied on the immunoSEQ multiplex PCR assay. The immuneACCESS repertoire file appears here via TCRdb, limited to in-frame rearrangements. These files lack a portion of the clones; in checked studies, under half of the deficit traces to unresolved V genes, and the cause of the others is not known. The sample table shows 150,000 to 200,000 clones, and roughly 82% are seen once. Of the sample, roughly 1.5% is held by the ten largest clones. The sequencing input was PBMCs. The source is a woman between 18 and 30 years old in good health and CMV-seronegative.

The V call is TRBV4-2, the J call TRBJ2-3, with 7 bases identical to TRBD2. The CDR3 has 16 amino acids. The J segment lost 3 bases and the V segment lost 2 bases, leaving 8 bases of the junction unmatched. Germline V gene data show CDR1 as LGHNA and CDR2 as YNFKEQ. The chain's CDR3 is CASSQTREVPTDTQYF. CDR3 DNA sequence: TGTGCCAGCAGCCAAACTCGGGAGGTACCAACAGATACGCAGTATTTT.

The chain recombines TRBV2 with TRBJ1-5; D possibly corresponds to TRBD1 (5 bases). The germline V and J ends were trimmed by 2 bases and 1 base, with 6 bases remaining between them. There are 14 residues in the CDR3. CDR1 and CDR2 from the germline V gene are SNHLY and FYNNEI. The CDR3 nucleotides read TGTGCCAGCAGTGAACACAGGAGCAATCAGCCCCAGCATTTT. Translated: CASSEHRSNQPQHF.

This rearrangement joins TRBV30 to TRBJ1-3; a weak D match, TRBD1 (5 bases). This CDR3 spans 15 amino acids. Germline V CDR1 and CDR2: GTSNPN, SVGIG (reference sequence). V lost 7 bases, J lost 4 bases, and 20 bases lay in between. CDR3 region: CASSGGDLSGNTIYF. The CDR3 nucleotides are TGTGCCTCCTCGGGAGGGGATCTATCCGGAAACACCATATATTTT.

The chain links TRBV7-9 to TRBJ2-1, with 10 bases matching TRBD2. Looked up from germline, CDR1 is SEHNR and CDR2 is FQNEAQ (reference sequence). Trimming removed 4 bases from V and 4 bases from J; junction bases left unmatched: 10. There are 17 residues in the CDR3. CDR3 protein: CASSSKLLAGLYNEQFF. As DNA, the CDR3 is TGTGCCAGCAGCTCGAAGTTACTAGCGGGACTATACAATGAGCAGTTCTTC.

This clone showed up just a few times. This sequence joins TRBV5-5 and TRBJ2-1; a possible D gene is TRBD2 (5 bases). The CDR3 consists of 14 residues. Germline values: CDR1 SGHKS, CDR2 YYEKEE (reference sequence). Trimming left V 3 bases short and J 0 bases short, with 7 bases between. CDR3 region: CASSWGASYNEQFF. The CDR3 DNA is TGTGCCAGCAGCTGGGGAGCCTCCTACAATGAGCAGTTCTTC.

The chain couples TRBV30 to TRBJ2-1, with TRBD1 matching over 9 bases. CDR1 is GTSNPN, CDR2 SVGIG, per germline (reference sequence). With V trimmed by 4 bases and J by 6 bases, 19 bases remained unmatched. This CDR3 is built from 18 residues. The CDR3 reads CAWNPNQIGQGSINEQFF. The DNA of the CDR3 is TGTGCCTGGAATCCAAATCAGATAGGACAGGGGTCAATCAATGAGCAGTTCTTC. The entire variable domain, with the rest obtained from reference TRBV30 and TRBJ2-1, is as follows: SQTIHQWPATLVQPVGSPLSLECTVEGTSNPNLYWYRQAAGRGLQLLFYSVGIGQISSEVPQNLSASRPQDRQFILSSKKLLLSDSGFYLCAWNPNQIGQGSINEQFFGPGTRLTVL.

This chain joins TRBV5-1 and TRBJ1-2; 8 bases are shared with TRBD1. Germline CDR1 is SGHRS and CDR2 is YFSETQ. The CDR3 runs to 14 residues. V lost 4 bases and J lost 0; bases outside the gene matches: 2. The CDR3 loop reads CASSETGANYGYTF. DNA of the CDR3: TGCGCCAGCAGCGAGACAGGGGCTAACTATGGCTACACCTTC.

The chain couples TRBV5-4 to TRBJ1-3; no clear D gene. Germline V gene sequence: CDR1 SGHNT, CDR2 YYREEE (reference sequence). Trimming left V 0 bases short and J 0 bases short, with 7 bases between. The CDR3 spans 15 residues. CDR3 nucleotides: TGTGCCAGCAGCTTGGACGGTGACTCTGGAAACACCATATATTTT. It encodes CASSLDGDSGNTIYF.

This chain connects TRBV4-2 to TRBJ2-7, with 7 bases aligning to TRBD2. The length of the CDR3 is 14 residues. With V trimmed by 4 bases and J by 0 bases, 3 bases remained unmatched. Germline V gene lookup returns CDR1 LGHNA and CDR2 YNFKEQ. The CDR3 loop reads CASSLSGDSYEQYF. For the CDR3, the DNA is TGTGCCAGCAGCCTGAGCGGGGACTCCTACGAGCAGTACTTC.

This chain links TRBV10-2 with TRBJ1-1; 7 positions match TRBD1. With 10 bases clipped from V and 1 base from J, the junction kept 6 bases outside the gene matches. The CDR3 spans 13 residues. CDR1 and CDR2 from the germline V gene are WSHSY and SAAADI. The DNA for the CDR3 is TGCGCCAATCGACAGGGACCGAACACTGAAGCTTTCTTT. Translating gives CANRQGPNTEAFF.

The J gene is TRBJ1-5, the V gene TRBV30; tentative D call: TRBD1 (6 bases). V was trimmed by 1 base and J by 6 bases, leaving 13 bases between them. Germline-derived CDR1 and CDR2 are GTSNPN and SVGIG (reference sequence). The CDR3 extends over 14 amino acids. The CDR3 coding sequence is TGTGCCTGGAGTGGGTGGGGAGGGGGTCAGCCCCAGCATTTT. This gives the protein CAWSGWGGGQPQHF.

The chain joins TRBV2 to TRBJ2-1; 14 positions agree with TRBD2. Trimming cost V 6 bases and J 9 bases; bases outside gene matches: 7. CDR1 and CDR2 from the germline V gene are SNHLY and FYNNEI. The CDR3 is 15 residues long. The CDR3 loop is CASSETSGGEGEQFF. The CDR3 region has the DNA TGTGCCAGCAGCGAGACTAGCGGGGGGGAAGGTGAGCAGTTCTTC.

This clone was seen a handful of times. The J gene is TRBJ2-7, the V gene TRBV5-1; 8 bases align to TRBD1. The germline V gene encodes CDR1 SGHRS and CDR2 YFSETQ. The CDR3 runs to 15 residues. V dropped 2 bases and J dropped 6; count of bases not matched to a gene: 10. In DNA form, the CDR3 reads TGCGCCAGCAGCTTAACTGGACAGGGCACTGGCGAGCAGTACTTC. Translated, it gives CASSLTGQGTGEQYF.

The chain joins TRBV5-4 to TRBJ2-5; no definite D call. With 2 bases removed from V and 5 bases from J, the gap between germline ends came to 7 bases. There are 12 residues in the CDR3. Germline CDR1 and CDR2: SGHNT and YYREEE (reference sequence). CDR3 bases: TGTGCCAGCAGCTTACAAGCGGAGACCCAGTACTTC. This translates into CASSLQAETQYF.

This clone was found a few times. The V call is TRBV6-1, the J call TRBJ1-5; D gene ambiguous. CDR1 and CDR2 from the germline V gene are MNHNS and SASEGT. V dropped 5 bases and J dropped 6 bases, with 17 bases sitting between them. CDR3 length: 15 amino acids. The CDR3 coding sequence is TGTGCCAGCAGTAGGCGTCGGGTCCTAATTCAGCCCCAGCATTTT. It codes for CASSRRRVLIQPQHF.

The chain couples TRBV2 to TRBJ1-4; maybe TRBD1 (6 bases). The CDR3 sequence is 14 residues long. Trimming took off 5 bases at V and 8 bases at J, with 15 bases between the two ends. CDR1 and CDR2 (germline): SNHLY, FYNNEI. CDR3 region: CASSINREYEKLFF. CDR3 in DNA: TGTGCCAGCAGTATTAACAGGGAGTACGAAAAACTGTTTTTT.

The J gene is TRBJ1-1, the V gene TRBV4-2; 9 nucleotides line up with TRBD1. The CDR3 extends over 19 amino acids. CDR1 LGHNA and CDR2 YNFKEQ come from the germline V gene. V was clipped by 1 base and J by 3 bases; unmatched bases: 15. The chain's CDR3 is CASSQGAGTGLSSYTEAFF. The CDR3 coding sequence is TGTGCCAGCAGCCAAGGGGCGGGGACAGGGCTATCGTCATACACTGAAGCTTTCTTT.

The chain recombines TRBV21-1 with TRBJ2-7; TRBD1, as called in the table, went unchecked against the DNA. TRBV21-1 corresponds to a pseudogene. The CDR3 is 14 residues long. The CDR3 is CASSRRQASYEQYF. In DNA form, the CDR3 reads TGTGCCAGCAGCAGACGACAGGCCAGCTACGAGCAGTACTTC.

This clone was observed once. This rearrangement joins TRBV5-1 to TRBJ2-3; 9 nucleotides align to TRBD1. Unmatched junction bases numbered 11, after V lost 4 bases and J lost 2 bases. The length of the CDR3 is 17 residues. CDR1 and CDR2 (germline): SGHRS, YFSETQ. The CDR3 bases are TGCGCCAGCAGCCGTTCAACACAGGGGGCCGTCACAGATACGCAGTATTTT. It translates to CASSRSTQGAVTDTQYF.

Concerning this clone itself: Other DNA sequences of this sample code for an identical CDR3. The chain combines TRBV5-1 with TRBJ1-2; D is possibly TRBD1 (6 bases). The CDR3 is made up of 14 amino acids. Trimming pared 0 bases from V and 1 base from J, leaving 7 bases between. Germline CDR1 reads SGHRS; CDR2 reads YFSETQ. In nucleotides, the CDR3 is TGCGCCAGCAGCTTGGGGACAGTTAACTATGGCTACACCTTC. Protein: CASSLGTVNYGYTF.